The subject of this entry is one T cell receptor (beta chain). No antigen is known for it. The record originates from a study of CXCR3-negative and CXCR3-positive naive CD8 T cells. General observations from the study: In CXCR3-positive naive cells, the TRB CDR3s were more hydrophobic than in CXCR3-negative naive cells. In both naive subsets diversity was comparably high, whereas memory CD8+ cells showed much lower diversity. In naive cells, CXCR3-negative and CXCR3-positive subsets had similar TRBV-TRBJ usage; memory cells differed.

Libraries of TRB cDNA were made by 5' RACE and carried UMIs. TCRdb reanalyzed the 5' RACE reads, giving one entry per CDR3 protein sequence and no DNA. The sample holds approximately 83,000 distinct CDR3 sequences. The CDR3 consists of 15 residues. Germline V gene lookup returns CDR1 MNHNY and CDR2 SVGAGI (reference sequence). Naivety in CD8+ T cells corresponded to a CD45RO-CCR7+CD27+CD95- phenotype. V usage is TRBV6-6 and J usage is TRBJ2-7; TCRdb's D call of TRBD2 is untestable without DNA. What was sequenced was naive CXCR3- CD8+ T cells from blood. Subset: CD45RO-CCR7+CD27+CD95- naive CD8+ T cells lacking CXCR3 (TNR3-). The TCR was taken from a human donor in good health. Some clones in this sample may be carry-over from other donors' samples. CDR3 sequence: CASSYAVGGSTEQYF.